The 7 T cell receptor beta chains listed next were all sequenced from one sample in a study of blood T cell repertoires in COVID-19. The method was immunoSEQ multiplex PCR; TCRdb's version includes in-frame clones alone and lacks a portion of them. This table holds approximately 150,000 clones, 81% found once. Sequencing was carried out using peripheral blood. These receptors originate from a man between 60 and 75 years old with active or convalescent COVID-19.

The chain employs TRBV6-2 or TRBV6-3 and TRBJ2-6, with D unresolved. Trimming removed 0 bases from V and 0 bases from J, with 6 bases in between. Germline V CDR1 and CDR2: MNHEY, SVGEGT. This CDR3 has 16 amino acids. The CDR3 spells CASSYSGVSGANVLTF. CDR3 bases: TGTGCCAGCAGTTACTCTGGAGTCTCTGGGGCCAACGTCCTGACTTTC.

The rearrangement uses TRBV15 and TRBJ2-3; D not certain. The V end lost 0 bases, the J end lost 6 bases, and 7 bases lay between the germline ends. The CDR3 sequence is 13 residues long. Germline values: CDR1 LNHNV, CDR2 YYDKDF (reference sequence). CDR3 nucleotides: TGTGCCACCAGCAGAGACTCCCAGGATACGCAGTATTTT. Its protein product is CATSRDSQDTQYF.

This clone was found a few times. The genes are TRBV28 and TRBJ1-2; no reliable D call. In germline, CDR1 is MDHEN, CDR2 SYDVKM. V lost 5 bases and J 8 bases, leaving 12 bases between the germline ends. The CDR3 has 12 amino acids. CDR3: CASSGPLPGYTF. The CDR3 DNA reads TGTGCCAGCAGTGGGCCTCTCCCAGGCTACACCTTC.

The chain carries TRBV7-2 and TRBJ2-7; 13 bases align to TRBD2. Germline V gene sequence: CDR1 SGHTA, CDR2 FQGNSA. The CDR3 is made up of 16 amino acids. V lost 5 bases and J lost 2; bases outside the gene matches: 6. Here the CDR3 DNA reads TGTGCCAGCAGCCGGGGACTAGCGGGGCCGACCTACGAGCAGTACTTC. It is translated as CASSRGLAGPTYEQYF.

The rearrangement uses TRBV7-9 and TRBJ1-4; 9 nucleotides line up with TRBD1. This CDR3 spans 15 amino acids. J gave up 8 bases and V 3 bases, and 7 bases lay outside the gene matches. CDR1 SEHNR and CDR2 FQNEAQ come from the germline V gene (reference sequence). The CDR3 sequence: CASSLPGQGGEKLFF. The CDR3 bases are TGTGCCAGCAGCTTGCCGGGACAGGGAGGGGAAAAACTGTTTTTT.

The genes are TRBV5-6 and TRBJ2-3; TRBD2 agrees at 11 bases. Germline CDR1 is SGHDT and CDR2 is YYEEEE. V lost 3 bases, J lost 4 bases, and 7 bases stayed unmatched. The CDR3 covers 16 residues. CDR3 nucleotide sequence: TGTGCCAGCAGCTCCTATAGCGGGGGGGCCCCAGATACGCAGTATTTT. Encoded protein: CASSSYSGGAPDTQYF.

This chain uses TRBV5-1 with TRBJ2-1; 8 nucleotides agree with TRBD2. Germline-derived CDR1 and CDR2 are SGHRS and YFSETQ. This CDR3 has 16 residues. Trimming cost V 0 bases and J 5 bases; bases outside gene matches: 7. The CDR3 coding sequence is TGCGCCAGCAGCTTGGCCGGAGGACTAGCCCACAATGAGCAGTTCTTC. Its protein is CASSLAGGLAHNEQFF.